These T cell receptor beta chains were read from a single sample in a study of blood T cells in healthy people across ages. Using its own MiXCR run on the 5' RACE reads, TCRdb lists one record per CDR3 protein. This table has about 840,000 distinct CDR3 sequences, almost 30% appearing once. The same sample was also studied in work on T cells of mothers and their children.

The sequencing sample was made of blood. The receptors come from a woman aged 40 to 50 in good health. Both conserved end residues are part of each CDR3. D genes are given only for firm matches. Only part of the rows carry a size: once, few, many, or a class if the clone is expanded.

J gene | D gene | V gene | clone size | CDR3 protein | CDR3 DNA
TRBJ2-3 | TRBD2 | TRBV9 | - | CASSGSTSGGPLDTQYF | TGTGCCAGCAGCGGATCGACTAGCGGGGGGCCCTTGGATACGCAGTATTTT
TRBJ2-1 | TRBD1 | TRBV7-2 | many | CASSLLRQGTFF | TGTGCCAGCAGCTTGCTTAGACAGGGGACGTTCTTC
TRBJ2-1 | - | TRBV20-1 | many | CSARDRASYNEQFF | TGCAGTGCTAGAGATAGAGCTTCCTACAATGAGCAGTTCTTC
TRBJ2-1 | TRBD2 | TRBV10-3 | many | CAISESSGSQNEQFF | TGTGCCATCAGTGAGTCTAGCGGGTCACAGAATGAGCAGTTCTTC
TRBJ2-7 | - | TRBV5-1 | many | CASGDEQYF | TGCGCCAGCGGAGACGAGCAGTACTTC
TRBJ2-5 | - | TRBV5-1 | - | CASSLSAVAETQYF | TGCGCCAGCAGCTTAAGCGCCGTTGCCGAGACCCAGTACTTC
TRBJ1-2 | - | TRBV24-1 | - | CATSDARDDSYGYTF | TGTGCCACCAGTGACGCCCGGGATGATAGCTATGGCTACACCTTC
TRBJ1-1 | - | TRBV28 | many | CASSSFLRVAEAFF | TGTGCCAGCAGTTCGTTTTTGAGGGTGGCTGAAGCTTTCTTT
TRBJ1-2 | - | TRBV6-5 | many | CASRGSGPNYGYTF | TGTGCCAGCAGAGGTTCGGGGCCAAACTATGGCTACACCTTC
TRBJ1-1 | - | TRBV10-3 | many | CAISDRDNTEAFF | TGTGCCATCAGTGACAGGGATAACACTGAAGCTTTCTTT
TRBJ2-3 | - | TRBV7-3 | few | CASSPAPRDTQYF | TGTGCCAGCAGCCCCGCCCCGAGGGATACGCAGTATTTT
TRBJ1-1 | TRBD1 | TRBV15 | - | CATSRGGGDRGTEAFF | TGTGCCACCAGCAGAGGGGGTGGGGACAGGGGAACTGAAGCTTTCTTT
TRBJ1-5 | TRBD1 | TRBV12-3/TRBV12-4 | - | CASSLVGGGGQPQHF | TGTGCCAGCAGTTTAGTTGGAGGGGGCGGTCAGCCCCAGCATTTT
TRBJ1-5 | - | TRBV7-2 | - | CASSVGGRGYQPQHF | TGTGCCAGCAGCGTGGGGGGCAGGGGTTATCAGCCCCAGCATTTT
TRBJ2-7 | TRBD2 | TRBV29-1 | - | CSVGLASHEQYF | TGCAGCGTTGGACTAGCAAGCCACGAGCAGTACTTC
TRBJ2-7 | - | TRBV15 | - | CATSRGMASSYEQYF | TGTGCCACCAGCAGAGGAATGGCCAGCTCCTACGAGCAGTACTTC
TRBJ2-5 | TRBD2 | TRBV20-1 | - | CSVTPTGGQETQYF | TGCAGTGTTACTCCCACGGGGGGGCAAGAGACCCAGTACTTC
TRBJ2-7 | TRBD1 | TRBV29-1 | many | CSVATGSYEQYF | TGCAGCGTAGCGACAGGGTCCTACGAGCAGTACTTC
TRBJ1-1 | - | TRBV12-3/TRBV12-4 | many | CASSNVGGGSEAFF | TGTGCCAGCTCTAATGTCGGGGGTGGATCTGAAGCTTTCTTT
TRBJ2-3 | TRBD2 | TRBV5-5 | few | CASSFGLAGALDTQYF | TGTGCCAGCAGCTTCGGACTAGCGGGGGCCCTAGATACGCAGTATTTT
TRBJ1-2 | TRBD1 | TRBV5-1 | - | CASRLPGQGPEGYTF | TGCGCCAGCAGGCTGCCGGGACAGGGGCCCGAGGGCTACACCTTC
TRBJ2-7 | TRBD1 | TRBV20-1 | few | CSASAGQGAREQYF | TGCAGTGCTAGCGCGGGACAGGGGGCCCGCGAGCAGTACTTC
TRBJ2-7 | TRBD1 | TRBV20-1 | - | CSAISQGARYEQYF | TGCAGTGCCATCTCTCAGGGGGCGCGCTACGAGCAGTACTTC
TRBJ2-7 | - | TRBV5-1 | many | CASTRGAATYEQYF | TGCGCCAGCACCCGGGGGGCAGCGACCTACGAGCAGTACTTC
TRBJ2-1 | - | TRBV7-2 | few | CASIGNEQFF | TGTGCCAGCATTGGGAATGAGCAGTTCTTC
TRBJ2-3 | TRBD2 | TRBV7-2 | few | CASSSRSTSGARGTQYF | TGTGCCAGCAGCTCCCGCTCGACTAGCGGGGCCAGGGGTACGCAGTATTTT
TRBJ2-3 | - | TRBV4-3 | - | CASSQDWGEDTDTQYF | TGCGCCAGCAGCCAAGATTGGGGGGAAGACACAGATACGCAGTATTTT
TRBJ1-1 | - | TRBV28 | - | CASLGGLEAFF | TGTGCCAGCCTTGGGGGATTAGAAGCTTTCTTT
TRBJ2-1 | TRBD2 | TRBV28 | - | CASPRSGVSHLSYNEQFF | TGTGCCAGCCCGCGGAGCGGGGTCTCCCACCTATCCTACAATGAGCAGTTCTTC
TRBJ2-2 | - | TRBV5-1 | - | CASSLNTRAGLFF | TGCGCCAGCAGCTTGAATACCAGGGCGGGGCTGTTTTTT
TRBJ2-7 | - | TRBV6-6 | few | CASGPRQVVYEQYF | TGTGCCAGCGGTCCGAGACAGGTCGTATACGAGCAGTACTTC
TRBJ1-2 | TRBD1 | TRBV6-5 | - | CASRPRTGGNYGYTF | TGTGCCAGCAGACCCCGGACAGGGGGAAACTATGGCTACACCTTC
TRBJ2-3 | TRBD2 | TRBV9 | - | CASSSPGGRDTQYF | TGTGCCAGCAGCTCTCCGGGAGGCCGGGATACGCAGTATTTT
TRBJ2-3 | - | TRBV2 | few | CASRPGSGSTDTQYF | TGTGCCAGCAGGCCAGGTTCCGGTAGCACAGATACGCAGTATTTT
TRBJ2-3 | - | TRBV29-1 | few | CSVTNSSAGTQYF | TGCAGCGTTACTAATTCCTCGGCAGGTACGCAGTATTTT
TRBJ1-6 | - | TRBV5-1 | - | CASSLERSDNSPLHF | TGCGCCAGCAGCTTGGAGCGTTCCGATAATTCACCCCTCCACTTT
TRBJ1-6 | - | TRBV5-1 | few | CAGSLQTGALNSPLHF | TGCGCCGGCAGCTTGCAAACCGGGGCCTTAAATTCACCCCTCCACTTT
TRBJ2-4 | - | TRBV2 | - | CASRVTLAKNIQYF | TGTGCCAGCAGAGTAACGCTAGCCAAAAACATTCAGTACTTC
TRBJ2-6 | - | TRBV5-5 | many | CASSFTEGGNHPSGANVLTF | TGTGCCAGCAGTTTTACCGAGGGGGGCAACCACCCCTCTGGGGCCAACGTCCTGACTTTC
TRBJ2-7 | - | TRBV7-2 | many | CASSLLTADEQYF | TGTGCCAGCAGCTTACTCACGGCGGACGAGCAGTACTTC
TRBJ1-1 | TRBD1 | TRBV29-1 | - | CSVATGLGTEAFF | TGCAGCGTAGCGACAGGGCTGGGCACTGAAGCTTTCTTT
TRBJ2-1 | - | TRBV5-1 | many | CASSLDKASYNEQFF | TGCGCCAGCAGCTTGGACAAAGCCTCCTACAATGAGCAGTTCTTC
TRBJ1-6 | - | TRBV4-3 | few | CASSQGGTPSPLHF | TGCGCCAGCAGCCAAGGGGGGACGCCTTCCCCCCTCCACTTT
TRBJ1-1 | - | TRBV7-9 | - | CASSLPTGWNTEAFF | TGTGCCAGCAGCCTCCCGACAGGTTGGAACACTGAAGCTTTCTTT
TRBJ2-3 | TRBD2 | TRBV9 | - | CASSVDARGGHTDTQYF | TGTGCCAGCAGCGTAGATGCGCGGGGGGGCCACACAGATACGCAGTATTTT
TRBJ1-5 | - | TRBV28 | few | CASRTQSNQPQHF | TGTGCCAGCCGGACCCAGAGCAATCAGCCCCAGCATTTT
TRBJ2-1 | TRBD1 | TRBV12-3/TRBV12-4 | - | CASTGSHTGDYNEQFF | TGTGCCAGCACCGGTTCCCACACAGGGGACTACAATGAGCAGTTCTTC
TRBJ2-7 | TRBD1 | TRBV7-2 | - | CASSSQTGGAFYEQYF | TGTGCCAGCAGCTCCCAGACAGGGGGCGCTTTCTACGAGCAGTACTTC
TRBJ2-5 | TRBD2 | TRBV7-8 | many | CASSLTLAGGQGTQYF | TGTGCCAGCAGCCTAACCCTAGCGGGGGGGCAAGGGACCCAGTACTTC
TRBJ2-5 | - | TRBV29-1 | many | CSVAEGRGQETQYF | TGCAGCGTCGCGGAGGGAAGGGGACAAGAGACCCAGTACTTC
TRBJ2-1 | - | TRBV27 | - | CASSSAGQDGGEQFF | TGTGCCAGCAGTTCAGCGGGACAGGACGGTGGTGAGCAGTTCTTC
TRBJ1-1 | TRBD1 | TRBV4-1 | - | CASSQDGQGIEAFF | TGCGCCAGCAGCCAAGACGGACAGGGGATTGAAGCTTTCTTT
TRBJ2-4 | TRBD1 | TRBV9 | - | CASSSGGRRDNEQYF | TGTGCCAGCAGCTCAGGGGGACGCAGGGACAATGAGCAGTACTTC
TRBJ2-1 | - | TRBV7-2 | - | CASSSTFDEQFF | TGTGCCAGCAGCTCCACGTTCGATGAGCAGTTCTTC
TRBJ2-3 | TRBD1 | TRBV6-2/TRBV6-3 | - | CASSYGQGAYTDTQYF | TGTGCCAGCAGTTACGGGCAGGGGGCGTACACAGATACGCAGTATTTT
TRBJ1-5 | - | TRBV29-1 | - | CSVVSGDSNQPQHF | TGCAGCGTTGTTTCCGGGGATAGCAATCAGCCCCAGCATTTT
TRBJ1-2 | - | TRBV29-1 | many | CSVLSYGYTF | TGCAGCGTTCTTAGCTATGGCTACACCTTC
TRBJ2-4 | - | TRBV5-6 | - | CASSLKGIMAEEQYF | TGTGCCAGCAGCTTGAAGGGGATTATGGCTGAAGAGCAGTACTTC
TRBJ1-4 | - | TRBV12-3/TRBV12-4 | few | CASSLGFRQGNEKLFF | TGTGCCAGCAGTTTGGGTTTTCGGCAGGGTAACGAAAAACTGTTTTTT